The rows below give T cell receptor beta chains drawn from one sample of a study of CD8 T cells in ankylosing spondylitis. MiXCR was run by TCRdb on the 5' RACE reads, yielding one entry per CDR3 protein. The table has under 850,000 distinct CDR3 sequences, around 20% seen once. Specimen: blood, either unsorted or a sorted T cell fraction (not recorded which). All receptors come from a male donor with ankylosing spondylitis. Both conserved end residues are part of each CDR3. Each record gives: D gene, V gene, clone size, J gene, CDR3 protein, CDR3 DNA. A D gene is named only where the DNA matches it firmly. A row's size may be missing; if present it is once, few, many or a size class.

D: NA
V: TRBV7-9
size: few
J: TRBJ1-4
CDR3: CASKTLAEQGLNEKLFF
DNA: TGTGCCAGCAAGACCCTTGCGGAACAGGGCTTAAATGAAAAACTGTTTTTT

D: NA
V: TRBV28
size: NA
J: TRBJ2-1
CDR3: CASRASGDRHEQFF
DNA: TGTGCCAGCAGGGCGTCGGGAGATCGCCATGAGCAGTTCTTC

D: TRBD2
V: TRBV5-1
size: NA
J: TRBJ2-1
CDR3: CASSWTSGRAVEYEQFF
DNA: TGCGCCAGCAGCTGGACTAGCGGGAGGGCCGTTGAGTATGAGCAGTTCTTC

D: TRBD2
V: TRBV20-1
size: few
J: TRBJ2-7
CDR3: CSARGGGTSWYEQYF
DNA: TGCAGTGCTAGGGGTGGGGGGACTAGCTGGTACGAGCAGTACTTC

D: NA
V: TRBV12-3/TRBV12-4
size: NA
J: TRBJ1-1
CDR3: CAGRLNTEAFF
DNA: TGTGCCGGAAGGTTGAACACTGAAGCTTTCTTT

D: TRBD1
V: TRBV2
size: few
J: TRBJ1-6
CDR3: CASIKDRGFSYNSPLHF
DNA: TGTGCCAGCATTAAAGACAGGGGGTTTTCCTATAATTCACCCCTCCACTTT

D: NA
V: TRBV14
size: NA
J: TRBJ2-1
CDR3: CASSQLASNEQFF
DNA: TGTGCCAGCAGCCAACTAGCTAGCAATGAGCAGTTCTTC

D: NA
V: TRBV6-5
size: few
J: TRBJ2-5
CDR3: CASSYLGLQETQYF
DNA: TGTGCCAGCAGTTACTTGGGACTCCAAGAGACCCAGTACTTC

D: NA
V: TRBV20-1
size: NA
J: TRBJ1-2
CDR3: CSARDGLSYGYTF
DNA: TGCAGTGCTCGGGACGGACTCTCCTATGGCTACACCTTC

D: NA
V: TRBV7-2
size: NA
J: TRBJ2-1
CDR3: CASTLAASSYNEQFF
DNA: TGTGCCAGCACCTTAGCGGCCAGCTCCTACAATGAGCAGTTCTTC

D: TRBD2
V: TRBV10-3
size: many
J: TRBJ2-2
CDR3: CAISDPLAGAANTGELFF
DNA: TGTGCCATCAGTGATCCACTAGCGGGGGCCGCGAACACCGGGGAGCTGTTTTTT

D: TRBD1
V: TRBV5-6
size: few
J: TRBJ1-3
CDR3: CASSSRDRGRNTIYF
DNA: TGTGCCAGCAGCTCCCGAGACAGGGGTCGAAACACCATATATTTT

D: TRBD2
V: TRBV11-3
size: few
J: TRBJ2-1
CDR3: CASSWGLGVGREQFF
DNA: TGTGCCAGCAGCTGGGGACTAGGCGTAGGGCGTGAGCAGTTCTTC

D: NA
V: TRBV7-3
size: few
J: TRBJ2-7
CDR3: CASSPEDRYEQYF
DNA: TGTGCCAGCAGCCCCGAGGACCGCTACGAGCAGTACTTC

D: NA
V: TRBV28
size: many
J: TRBJ1-1
CDR3: CASTAAERAGTEAFF
DNA: TGTGCCAGCACCGCAGCGGAACGTGCTGGCACTGAAGCTTTCTTT

D: NA
V: TRBV15
size: NA
J: TRBJ2-7
CDR3: CATSRVRESSYEQYF
DNA: TGTGCCACCAGCAGAGTCAGAGAGAGTTCCTACGAGCAGTACTTC

D: NA
V: TRBV4-3
size: NA
J: TRBJ2-7
CDR3: CASSQDIQAETPFHGHEQYF
DNA: TGCGCCAGCAGCCAAGATATTCAGGCGGAGACCCCCTTTCATGGCCACGAGCAGTACTTC

D: NA
V: TRBV20-1
size: few
J: TRBJ1-3
CDR3: CSADRGQFSGNTIYF
DNA: TGCAGTGCCGACCGTGGACAGTTCTCTGGAAACACCATATATTTT

D: TRBD2
V: TRBV29-1
size: NA
J: TRBJ2-1
CDR3: CSVDWASGRYEQFF
DNA: TGCAGCGTTGATTGGGCTAGCGGGAGGTATGAGCAGTTCTTC

D: NA
V: TRBV10-3
size: many
J: TRBJ2-3
CDR3: CAISGGTDTQYF
DNA: TGTGCCATCAGCGGGGGCACAGATACGCAGTATTTT

D: NA
V: TRBV11-2
size: many
J: TRBJ1-6
CDR3: CASRIRSGYDNSPLHF
DNA: TGTGCCAGCAGAATCAGGTCCGGATACGATAATTCACCCCTCCACTTT

D: TRBD2
V: TRBV5-5
size: few
J: TRBJ2-5
CDR3: CASSLSPGGGETQYF
DNA: TGTGCCAGCAGCTTGTCCCCGGGAGGCGGAGAGACCCAGTACTTC

D: TRBD2
V: TRBV7-3
size: NA
J: TRBJ2-5
CDR3: CASSELTSGGQETQYF
DNA: TGTGCCAGCAGCGAACTGACTAGCGGGGGCCAAGAGACCCAGTACTTC

D: NA
V: TRBV24-1
size: NA
J: TRBJ2-2
CDR3: CATSDPDPKNTGELFF
DNA: TGTGCCACCAGTGACCCGGACCCTAAGAACACCGGGGAGCTGTTTTTT

D: NA
V: TRBV4-1
size: NA
J: TRBJ2-7
CDR3: CASSQAALASYEQYF
DNA: TGCGCCAGCAGCCAAGCAGCCTTGGCTTCCTACGAGCAGTACTTC

D: NA
V: TRBV18
size: few
J: TRBJ2-5
CDR3: CASSPPGHQETQYF
DNA: TGTGCCAGCTCACCACCGGGACACCAAGAGACCCAGTACTTC

D: TRBD1
V: TRBV11-2
size: NA
J: TRBJ2-7
CDR3: CASKKQGYYEQYF
DNA: TGTGCCAGCAAAAAACAGGGGTACTACGAGCAGTACTTC

D: NA
V: TRBV4-1
size: NA
J: TRBJ1-1
CDR3: CASSQPPTGLTEAFF
DNA: TGCGCCAGCAGCCAACCACCCACAGGGCTTACTGAAGCTTTCTTT

D: NA
V: TRBV20-1
size: NA
J: TRBJ2-5
CDR3: CSADPSLSETQYF
DNA: TGCAGTGCTGATCCTAGCCTGAGCGAGACCCAGTACTTC

D: TRBD1
V: TRBV18
size: NA
J: TRBJ1-1
CDR3: CASSPPDRVAEAFF
DNA: TGTGCCAGCTCACCACCCGACAGGGTCGCTGAAGCTTTCTTT

D: NA
V: TRBV30
size: NA
J: TRBJ1-1
CDR3: CAWSPQGSEAFF
DNA: TGTGCCTGGAGTCCTCAGGGCAGCGAAGCTTTCTTT

D: TRBD1
V: TRBV7-2
size: NA
J: TRBJ2-2
CDR3: CASSYTGDAGELFF
DNA: TGTGCCAGCAGCTATACAGGGGATGCCGGGGAGCTGTTTTTT

D: NA
V: TRBV5-1
size: few
J: TRBJ2-7
CDR3: CASSPSPGTAGEQYF
DNA: TGCGCCAGCAGCCCAAGCCCCGGGACGGCGGGGGAGCAGTACTTC

D: NA
V: TRBV12-3/TRBV12-4
size: NA
J: TRBJ1-5
CDR3: CASSHENRQPQHF
DNA: TGTGCCAGCAGCCACGAGAATCGGCAGCCCCAGCATTTT

D: TRBD1
V: TRBV20-1
size: few
J: TRBJ1-6
CDR3: CSARKGQGRRTYNSPLHF
DNA: TGCAGTGCTAGAAAGGGACAGGGCCGCCGCACCTATAATTCACCCCTCCACTTT

D: NA
V: TRBV5-1
size: NA
J: TRBJ1-2
CDR3: CASSLEAGFDYGYTF
DNA: TGCGCCAGCAGCTTGGAGGCAGGGTTTGACTATGGCTACACCTTC

D: TRBD2
V: TRBV6-1
size: NA
J: TRBJ2-2
CDR3: CATGRGASNTGELFF
DNA: TGTGCCACTGGGCGGGGGGCCTCAAACACCGGGGAGCTGTTTTTT

D: TRBD1
V: TRBV11-2
size: NA
J: TRBJ2-7
CDR3: CASSFGPGGFYEQYF
DNA: TGTGCCAGCAGCTTTGGGCCAGGGGGTTTTTACGAGCAGTACTTC

D: NA
V: TRBV12-3/TRBV12-4
size: many
J: TRBJ2-7
CDR3: CASSLTPGEQYF
DNA: TGTGCCAGCAGTTTGACTCCTGGCGAGCAGTACTTC

D: NA
V: TRBV6-5
size: NA
J: TRBJ1-1
CDR3: CASSYDSLANTEAFF
DNA: TGTGCCAGCAGTTACGACAGCTTAGCGAACACTGAAGCTTTCTTT

D: NA
V: TRBV4-2
size: many
J: TRBJ1-2
CDR3: CASSQERFYGYTF
DNA: TGTGCCAGCAGCCAAGAAAGGTTCTATGGCTACACCTTC

D: NA
V: TRBV5-6
size: NA
J: TRBJ1-2
CDR3: CASSLPEANYGYTF
DNA: TGTGCCAGCAGCTTGCCAGAAGCTAACTATGGCTACACCTTC

D: NA
V: TRBV29-1
size: few
J: TRBJ1-4
CDR3: CSVEDQKDRQKLFF
DNA: TGCAGCGTTGAAGATCAGAAAGACAGGCAAAAACTGTTTTTT

D: NA
V: TRBV12-3/TRBV12-4
size: NA
J: TRBJ2-1
CDR3: CASSLSNGRPPYNEQFF
DNA: TGTGCCAGCAGTTTATCAAACGGGAGACCCCCCTACAATGAGCAGTTCTTC

D: TRBD1
V: TRBV29-1
size: few
J: TRBJ2-7
CDR3: CSVNGQGAYEQYF
DNA: TGCAGCGTTAATGGACAGGGGGCTTACGAGCAGTACTTC

D: TRBD2
V: TRBV12-3/TRBV12-4
size: many
J: TRBJ2-7
CDR3: CASSKPTSGRFYEQYF
DNA: TGTGCCAGCAGTAAACCCACTAGCGGGAGGTTTTACGAGCAGTACTTC

D: NA
V: TRBV12-3/TRBV12-4
size: NA
J: TRBJ2-3
CDR3: CASRIGGAGTDTQYF
DNA: TGTGCCAGCAGGATAGGGGGGGCAGGGACAGATACGCAGTATTTT

D: NA
V: TRBV5-5
size: NA
J: TRBJ1-1
CDR3: CASSLFRSDTEAFF
DNA: TGTGCCAGCAGCTTGTTTAGGTCTGACACTGAAGCTTTCTTT

D: NA
V: TRBV7-9
size: few
J: TRBJ2-7
CDR3: CAGEHEGSYEQYF
DNA: TGTGCCGGAGAGCATGAGGGTTCCTACGAGCAGTACTTC

D: TRBD2
V: TRBV7-6
size: NA
J: TRBJ2-1
CDR3: CASSLGGRALGNEQFF
DNA: TGTGCCAGCAGCTTGGGAGGGAGGGCCCTCGGGAATGAGCAGTTCTTC

D: TRBD1
V: TRBV20-1
size: many
J: TRBJ1-5
CDR3: CSTGQGGQPQHF
DNA: TGCAGTACCGGACAGGGCGGTCAGCCCCAGCATTTT

D: NA
V: TRBV27
size: NA
J: TRBJ1-1
CDR3: CASSARDIDTEAFF
DNA: TGTGCCAGCAGTGCCCGGGACATAGACACTGAAGCTTTCTTT

D: NA
V: TRBV12-2
size: NA
J: TRBJ2-1
CDR3: CASRLSVGAGDSYNEQFF
DNA: TGTGCAAGTCGCTTAAGCGTGGGAGCGGGAGATTCCTACAATGAGCAGTTCTTC